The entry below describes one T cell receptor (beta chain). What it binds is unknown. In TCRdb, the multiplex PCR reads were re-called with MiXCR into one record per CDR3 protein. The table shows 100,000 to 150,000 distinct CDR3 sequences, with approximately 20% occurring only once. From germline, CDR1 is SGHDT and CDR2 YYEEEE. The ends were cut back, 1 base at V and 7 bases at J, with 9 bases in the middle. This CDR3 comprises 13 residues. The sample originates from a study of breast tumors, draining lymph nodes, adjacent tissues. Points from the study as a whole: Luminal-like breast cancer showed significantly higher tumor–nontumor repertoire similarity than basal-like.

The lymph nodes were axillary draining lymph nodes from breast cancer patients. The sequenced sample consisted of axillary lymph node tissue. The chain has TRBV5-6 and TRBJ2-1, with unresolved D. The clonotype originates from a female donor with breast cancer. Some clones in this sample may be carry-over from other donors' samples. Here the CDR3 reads CASSLKSENEQFF. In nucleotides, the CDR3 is TGTGCCAGCAGCTTGAAATCTGAAAATGAGCAGTTCTTC.